These 26 T cell receptor beta chains came from one sample sequenced in a study of T cells in Graves' hyperthyroidism and ophthalmopathy. The source material, RNA transcripts, was used to amplify TCR beta CDR3 regions. The primer set for the first-round RT-PCR of the TCR CDR3 was HTBI. TCRdb recomputed calls from the multiplex PCR reads with MiXCR, one row per CDR3 protein. Here the sample spans over 200,000 distinct CDR3 sequences, about 14% being singletons. The material sequenced was blood. The source is a woman between 35 and 50 years old with Graves' hyperthyroidism that later progressed to Graves' ophthalmopathy.

This clonotype was seen ten or more times. This chain uses TRBV29-1 with TRBJ2-1; D might be TRBD2 (6 bases). The CDR3 runs to 12 residues. Looked up from germline, CDR1 is SQVTM and CDR2 is ANQGSEA. V was shortened by 4 bases and J by 9 bases, with 13 bases between the two germline ends. This CDR3 reads CSVVGRTGEQFF. CDR3 DNA: TGCAGCGTTGTGGGGAGGACCGGTGAGCAGTTCTTC.

This sequence joins TRBV27 and TRBJ1-2; the D gene is possibly TRBD1 (6 bases). Trimming took off 0 bases at V and 5 bases at J, with 10 bases between the two ends. CDR3 length: 14 amino acids. CDR1 MNHEY and CDR2 SMNVEV come from the germline V gene (reference sequence). DNA of the CDR3: TGTGCCAGCAGTTTATCGGGGGGCAGGTATGGCTACACCTTC. Translating it yields CASSLSGGRYGYTF.

This clonotype was seen repeatedly, ten times or more. This rearrangement joins TRBV27 to TRBJ2-1, with 11 positions matching TRBD2. J lost 8 bases, V lost 6 bases, and 12 bases had no gene match. This CDR3 has 16 amino acids. Germline CDR1 is MNHEY and CDR2 is SMNVEV (reference sequence). The CDR3, as DNA: TGTGCCAGCAGAATAGCGGGAGGGCCCTCTAGGGATGAGCAGTTCTTC. Its protein is CASRIAGGPSRDEQFF.

In this sample, this clonotype turned up many times. The gene calls are TRBV20-1 and TRBJ2-7; D not certain. Trimming took off 4 bases at V and 0 bases at J, with 10 bases between the two ends. Germline loops: CDR1 DFQATT, CDR2 SNEGSKA (reference sequence). The CDR3 sequence is 13 residues long. The CDR3 DNA follows: TGCAGTGCTATAGGAGTAATCTCCTACGAGCAGTACTTC. It translates to CSAIGVISYEQYF.

A few counts support this clonotype. CDR3 loop: CASSLKSGPYIQYF. Here the CDR3 DNA reads TGTGCCAGCAGTTTAAAATCGGGCCCGTACATTCAGTACTTC. This chain connects TRBV9 to TRBJ2-4; D call uncertain. Between the trimmed V and J ends, which lost 5 bases and 8 bases, there was a span of 17 bases. The CDR3 consists of 14 residues. Per germline, CDR1 SGDLS and CDR2 YYNGEE.

This clonotype occurred many times. The chain combines TRBV28 with TRBJ2-1; 8 bases map to TRBD2. This CDR3 spans 16 amino acids. CDR1 and CDR2 (germline): MDHEN, SYDVKM. V shed 5 bases and J 7 bases; nucleotides not matched to a gene: 13. CDR3 coding DNA: TGTGCCAGCAGTCTTGAAGATCGGGCGGGAGGAAATGAGCAGTTCTTC. It translates to CASSLEDRAGGNEQFF.

This clonotype occurred many times. One end of the junction varies from germline; a read error may be responsible. The chain couples TRBV7-9 to TRBJ2-5, with 7 positions matching TRBD1. The CDR3 runs to 10 residues. Germline loops: CDR1 SEHNR, CDR2 FQNEAQ (reference sequence). The CDR3 DNA reads as TGCGGGACAGCTCAAGAGACCCAGTACTTC. Translation: CGTAQETQYF.

This chain connects TRBV12-3 or TRBV12-4 to TRBJ2-4; 7 nucleotides match TRBD1. The CDR3 contains 15 residues. V was pared by 4 bases and J by 3 bases, with 6 bases of the junction left unmatched. CDR3 DNA sequence: TGTGCCAGCAGTTCGACAGGGAGCGGCAAAAACATTCAGTACTTC. This gives the protein CASSSTGSGKNIQYF.

This clonotype was counted ten times or more. The rearrangement uses TRBV6-1 and TRBJ2-7; the D is unclear. The V end was cut by 7 bases, the J end by 0 bases, with 13 bases between. CDR3 length: 14 residues. The germline V gene encodes CDR1 MNHNS and CDR2 SASEGT. The CDR3 DNA reads TGTGCCAGCATACGATCCCCAAGCTCCTACGAGCAGTACTTC. Translation gives CASIRSPSSYEQYF.

The sample holds many counts of this clonotype. The J gene is TRBJ2-5, the V gene TRBV12-3 or TRBV12-4, with D possibly TRBD2 on 5 matching bases. The V and J ends lost 6 bases and 2 bases respectively, with 13 bases between them. The CDR3 has 14 amino acids. CDR3 loop: CASRSGLEQETQYF. The CDR3 DNA sequence: TGTGCCAGCAGATCCGGACTGGAGCAAGAGACCCAGTACTTC.

The sample holds one count of this clonotype. This sequence joins TRBV27 and TRBJ1-1; TRBD1 might be the D (5 bases). There are 15 residues in the CDR3. V lost 1 base and J 2 bases, leaving 11 bases between the germline ends. CDR1 and CDR2 from the germline V gene are MNHEY and SMNVEV (reference sequence). The CDR3 bases are TGTGCCAGCAGTTTATTGGGGACGGATAACACTGAAGCTTTCTTT. As protein: CASSLLGTDNTEAFF.

DNA for the CDR3: TGTGCCAGCAGCGTAGCTGGGGGGGGGACCTACAATGAGCAGTTCTTC. Protein sequence: CASSVAGGGTYNEQFF. V gene TRBV9 combines with J gene TRBJ2-1; 7 bases fit TRBD2. The V gene end was trimmed by 0 bases and the J gene end by 2 bases; junction bases not matched to a gene: 5. Germline V gene data show CDR1 as SGDLS and CDR2 as YYNGEE. The CDR3 has 16 residues.

A note on this clonotype: This may be a read error, as it is one base from a much larger clone. The chain carries TRBV27 and TRBJ2-7, with D tentatively TRBD1 (6 bases). V shed 4 bases and J shed 7 bases, with 26 bases lying between them. This CDR3 comprises 17 residues. Germline V gene data show CDR1 as MNHEY and CDR2 as SMNVEV (reference sequence). The CDR3 DNA is TGTGCCAGCAGTTCGGTCCGGTTCAGGGGAGAGTATGATGAGCAGTACTTC. Translating gives CASSSVRFRGEYDEQYF.

In its sample, this clonotype was seen many times. The rearrangement joins TRBV28 to TRBJ2-7; D is unresolved. This CDR3 has 13 residues. The V and J ends lost 6 bases and 5 bases respectively, with 14 bases between them. Germline V gives CDR1 MDHEN, CDR2 SYDVKM. CDR3 nucleotide sequence: TGTGCCAGCAGACCCCCTAGAGTAGACGAGCAGTACTTC. Translation gives CASRPPRVDEQYF. Looking up the rest from reference TRBV28 and TRBJ2-7 gives the full variable domain: DVKVTQSSRYLVKRTGEKVFLECVQDMDHENMFWYRQDPGLGLRLIYFSYDVKMKEKGDIPEGYSVSREKKERFSLILESASTNQTSMYLCASRPPRVDEQYFGPGTRLTVT.

The rearrangement links TRBV7-9 to TRBJ2-7; TRBD2 matches at 9 bases. CDR1 and CDR2 from the germline V gene are SEHNR and FQNEAQ (reference sequence). The CDR3 spans 19 residues. V shed 0 bases and J 3 bases; nucleotides not matched to a gene: 15. CDR3 nucleotide sequence: TGTGCCAGCAGCTTAGCGCGGGGAGGTAGACTAGCGGCGCGCTACGAGCAGTACTTC. It codes for CASSLARGGRLAARYEQYF.

The chain links TRBV27 to TRBJ2-1; 12 bases match TRBD2. Looked up from germline, CDR1 is MNHEY and CDR2 is SMNVEV (reference sequence). V shed 6 bases, J shed 15 bases, and the junction held 18 bases outside the gene matches. The CDR3 is made up of 16 amino acids. The CDR3 loop reads CASRAEWGASGRVWFF. The DNA for the CDR3 is TGTGCCAGCAGAGCCGAGTGGGGGGCTAGCGGGAGGGTATGGTTCTTC.

This clonotype was counted between two and nine times. The chain couples TRBV6-1 to TRBJ1-3, with TRBD1 as a possible D gene (5 bases). CDR1 is MNHNS, CDR2 SASEGT, per germline. The V gene lost 5 bases and the J gene lost 4 bases, with 15 bases spanning the gap. The CDR3 is 15 amino acids. CDR3 loop: CASSRTPHAGNTIYF. CDR3 DNA: TGTGCCAGCAGTCGGACACCCCATGCGGGAAACACCATATATTTT.

This clonotype was counted ten times or more. The chain carries TRBV6-1 and TRBJ2-2, with 10 bases identical to TRBD2. This CDR3 is 22 amino acids long. V lost 1 base, J lost 0 bases, and 17 bases stayed unmatched. From germline, CDR1 is MNHNS and CDR2 SASEGT. CDR3 bases: TGTGCCAGCAGTGAAGTACCTGGTGGGCTAGCGGGAGAGGGTTCGAACACCGGGGAGCTGTTTTTT. Protein: CASSEVPGGLAGEGSNTGELFF.

The table lists this clonotype with a few counts. The chain has TRBV9 and TRBJ2-2; 13 bases fit TRBD2. The CDR3 spans 18 residues. The germline CDR1 and CDR2 sequences are SGDLS and YYNGEE. Trimming cost V 3 bases and J 1 base; bases outside gene matches: 6. DNA of the CDR3: TGTGCCAGCAGCGCAGGACTAGCGGGAGACCGGAACACCGGGGAGCTGTTTTTT. As protein: CASSAGLAGDRNTGELFF. The full variable domain, its missing parts supplied by reference TRBV9 and TRBJ2-2, is DSGVTQTPKHLITATGQRVTLRCSPRSGDLSVYWYQQSLDQGLQFLIQYYNGEERAKGNILERFSAQQFPDLHSELNLSSLELGDSALYFCASSAGLAGDRNTGELFFGEGSRLTVL.

The V and J genes are TRBV12-3 or TRBV12-4 and TRBJ1-2; tentatively, D is TRBD1 (6 bases). V lost 6 bases and J lost 5, with 19 bases in between. CDR3 size: 15 residues. CDR3: CASSPGPGAEYGYTF. For the CDR3, the DNA is TGTGCCAGCAGCCCCGGTCCGGGGGCGGAATATGGCTACACCTTC.

The CDR3 loop reads CASSQDRGLTGTDTQYF. CDR3 DNA sequence: TGTGCCAGCAGCCAAGATCGTGGACTCACTGGCACAGATACGCAGTATTTT. The chain carries TRBV4-2 and TRBJ2-3, with D possibly matching TRBD2 (5 bases). The CDR3 totals 17 residues. CDR1 and CDR2 (germline): LGHNA, YNFKEQ. Trimming removed 0 bases from V and 1 base from J, with 14 bases in between.

In the case of this clonotype: This may be a read error: a much more frequent sequence differs by one nucleotide. V gene TRBV9 combines with J gene TRBJ2-7, with 10 bases matching TRBD2. The CDR3 has 15 residues. Germline V CDR1 and CDR2: SGDLS, YYNGEE. CDR3 in amino acids: CASSPLLAGLYEHYF. As DNA, the CDR3 is TGTGCCAGCAGCCCCTTACTAGCGGGGCTCTACGAGCACTACTTC.

This clonotype has just a few counts. V usage is TRBV4-2 and J usage is TRBJ2-1; TRBD2 matches 12 bases. After removal of 0 bases from V and 8 bases from J, the junction contained 5 bases not matched to a gene. This CDR3 has 16 residues. Germline V gene lookup returns CDR1 LGHNA and CDR2 YNFKEQ. CDR3 nucleotide sequence: TGTGCCAGCAGCCAAGATGCGGCTAGCGGGAGGGATGAGCAGTTCTTC. Its translation: CASSQDAASGRDEQFF.

This clonotype was detected many times. V gene TRBV14 combines with J gene TRBJ2-1; 10 nucleotides align to TRBD1. V shed 2 bases, J shed 8 bases, and the junction held 9 bases outside the gene matches. Germline V gene sequence: CDR1 SGHDN, CDR2 FVKESK. There are 16 residues in the CDR3. The chain's CDR3 is CASSQKWGQGTHEQFF. The CDR3 DNA reads TGTGCCAGCAGCCAAAAATGGGGACAGGGGACTCATGAGCAGTTCTTC.

This clonotype was seen a few times. Here the CDR3 DNA reads TGTGCCAGCACCCTGGGGGGCAATCAGCCCCAGCATTTT. Translation gives CASTLGGNQPQHF. V is TRBV28 and J is TRBJ1-5; D may be TRBD1 (5 bases). V was pared by 7 bases and J by 2 bases, with 9 bases between. The CDR3 runs to 13 residues. CDR1 and CDR2 (germline): MDHEN, SYDVKM. The full variable domain, rest sourced from reference TRBV28 and TRBJ1-5, is DVKVTQSSRYLVKRTGEKVFLECVQDMDHENMFWYRQDPGLGLRLIYFSYDVKMKEKGDIPEGYSVSREKKERFSLILESASTNQTSMYLCASTLGGNQPQHFGDGTRLSIL.

This clonotype has only one observation. A single base separates this from a much larger clone, so it may be a read error. CDR3 coding DNA: TGTGCCACCGGTAACGGGCATGGAACAATGAAGACCCAGTACTTC. Its protein product is CATGNGHGTMKTQYF. The chain employs TRBV24-1 and TRBJ2-5, with unresolved D. Germline-derived CDR1 and CDR2 are KGHDR and SFDVKD. This CDR3 has 15 residues. The V end lost 9 bases, the J end lost 6 bases, and 22 bases lay between the germline ends.